This T cell receptor (beta chain) was sequenced during a study of blood T cell repertoires in COVID-19. About the research overall: Material from acute and convalescent COVID-19 was sourced from the United States, Italy and Spain. PBMCs, B-cell-depleted T cells, or T cells provided the cDNA or gDNA that made up the material.

V shed 7 bases, J shed 2 bases, and the junction held 11 bases outside the gene matches. The CDR3 has 15 residues. The V gene's germline CDR1 is WNHNN and CDR2 SYGVQD (reference sequence). Clones were sequenced by immunoSEQ multiplex PCR, and TCRdb holds only the in-frame ones, with some missing. The sample carries over 120,000 clones, 84% recorded once. Sequenced input: peripheral blood. The TCR sequence derives from a human donor in a cohort sampled during active COVID-19. The rearrangement uses TRBV10-1 and TRBJ2-7; TRBD2 matches 7 bases. CDR3 protein: CASTSGGSEPYEQYV. Written as DNA, the CDR3 is TGCGCCAGCACTAGTGGCGGGAGCGAACCCTACGAGCAGTACGTC.